Following are 21 T cell receptor beta chains from one sample sequenced in a study of blood T cell repertoires in COVID-19. This table comes from immunoSEQ multiplex PCR, and its TCRdb copy is limited to in-frame clones, with some not included. The sample lists some 240,000 clones, more than 85% occurring once. Sequenced input: peripheral blood. These receptors originate from a man aged 55 to 69 with COVID-19, enrolled during active disease.

V gene TRBV10-3 combines with J gene TRBJ1-1; possibly TRBD1 for D (6 bases). The V end was cut by 4 bases, the J end by 6 bases, with 12 bases between. The CDR3 is 13 amino acids. The germline CDR1 and CDR2 sequences are ENHRY and SYGVKD. Here the CDR3 reads CAISVVGGAEAFF. CDR3 DNA sequence: TGTGCCATCAGTGTGGTAGGGGGTGCTGAAGCTTTCTTT.

The CDR3 loop is CASSSRVRGANTGELFF. The CDR3 nucleotides read TGTGCCAGCAGCTCCCGGGTACGGGGAGCGAACACCGGGGAGCTGTTTTTT. V is TRBV11-3 and J is TRBJ2-2; tentative D call: TRBD2 (5 bases). The V gene lost 4 bases and the J gene lost 0 bases, with 15 bases spanning the gap. Germline lookup yields CDR1 SGHNT and CDR2 YENEEA. The CDR3 is 17 residues long.

This rearrangement joins TRBV7-2 to TRBJ2-1, with 8 bases aligning to TRBD2. This CDR3 has 16 residues. The germline gives CDR1 SGHTA, CDR2 FQGNSA. V gave up 3 bases and J gave up 0 bases; unmatched junction bases: 4. The CDR3 nucleotides are TGTGCCAGCAGCTTCACCGGGACTAGCTCCTACAATGAGCAGTTCTTC. It translates to CASSFTGTSSYNEQFF.

The chain uses TRBV28 and TRBJ1-6; 8 bases line up with TRBD1. The germline CDR1 and CDR2 sequences are MDHEN and SYDVKM. V trimming: 3 bases; J trimming: 10 bases; junction bases outside the gene matches: 5. The CDR3 consists of 14 residues. CDR3 DNA: TGTGCCAGCAGTTTTCGGGCAGGGGGCTCACCCCTCCACTTT. Amino acids: CASSFRAGGSPLHF.

The chain couples TRBV3-1 (or the pseudogene TRBV3-2) to TRBJ2-3; 10 bases agree with TRBD2. Germline V gene lookup returns CDR1 LGHDT and CDR2 YNNKEL (reference sequence). The trim removed 5 bases at V and 3 bases at J, leaving 5 bases unmatched. The CDR3 is 15 amino acids. The CDR3 spells CASSGLAGATDTQYF. The CDR3 nucleotides read TGTGCCAGCAGCGGGCTAGCGGGGGCAACAGATACGCAGTATTTT.

The rearrangement joins TRBV2 to TRBJ1-2; 7 bases align to TRBD1. V gave up 4 bases and J gave up 7 bases; unmatched junction bases: 6. CDR3 length: 13 residues. Per germline, CDR1 SNHLY and CDR2 FYNNEI. CDR3 nucleotides: TGTGCCAGCAGTGGGATGGGGACAGCTGGCTACACCTTC. Protein: CASSGMGTAGYTF.

V usage is TRBV6-2 or TRBV6-3 and J usage is TRBJ2-1; TRBD1 matches 9 bases. The J segment lost 1 base and the V segment lost 4 bases, leaving 2 bases of the junction unmatched. In germline, CDR1 is MNHEY, CDR2 SVGEGT. The CDR3 is made up of 15 amino acids. CDR3 residues: CASSSGTGSYNEQFF. CDR3 nucleotides: TGTGCCAGCAGTTCGGGGACAGGGTCCTACAATGAGCAGTTCTTC.

This clone came up a few times. The rearrangement joins TRBV19 to TRBJ1-6; 7 nucleotides line up with TRBD1. J was trimmed by 7 bases and V by 9 bases; bases with no gene match: 9. CDR3 length: 14 residues. The germline V gene has CDR1 LNHDA and CDR2 SQIVND (reference sequence). CDR3 nucleotides: TGTGCCAGCCGACTACAGGGGAGAAATTCACCCCTCCACTTT. As protein: CASRLQGRNSPLHF.

This chain connects TRBV18 to TRBJ2-6, with D possibly TRBD1 on 6 matching bases. The CDR3 covers 13 residues. V dropped 6 bases and J dropped 8 bases, with 11 bases sitting between them. Germline V CDR1 and CDR2: KGHSH, LQKENI. Written as DNA, the CDR3 is TGTGCCAGCTCGCACAGGGAGACCAACGTCCTGACTTTC. It specifies CASSHRETNVLTF.

The gene calls are TRBV7-2 and TRBJ2-1, with 15 bases that match TRBD2. This CDR3 region has 17 residues. V dropped 5 bases and J dropped 7; count of bases not matched to a gene: 9. Germline values: CDR1 SGHTA, CDR2 FQGNSA. As DNA, the CDR3 is TGTGCCAGCAGCCCCCCGGGACTAGCGGGAGGTATGAATGAGCAGTTCTTC. Encoded protein: CASSPPGLAGGMNEQFF.

This clone was found a few times. The chain uses TRBV19 and TRBJ1-1, with 7 bases identical to TRBD1. Germline V gives CDR1 LNHDA, CDR2 SQIVND (reference sequence). The CDR3 sequence is 15 residues long. With 3 bases clipped from V and 0 bases from J, the junction kept 4 bases outside the gene matches. As DNA, the CDR3 is TGTGCCAGTAGTATGGGACAGTCCCTGAACACTGAAGCTTTCTTT. Amino acids: CASSMGQSLNTEAFF.

This CDR3 is CASSLRPSGNNEQFF. The CDR3 nucleotides read TGCGCCAGCAGCTTGCGGCCTAGCGGGAACAATGAGCAGTTCTTC. The V gene is TRBV5-1, the J gene TRBJ2-1; 9 nucleotides match TRBD2. Germline V gene data show CDR1 as SGHRS and CDR2 as YFSETQ. J gave up 5 bases and V 1 base, and 4 bases lay outside the gene matches. The length of the CDR3 is 15 residues.

The chain recombines TRBV9 with TRBJ2-2; D not resolved. CDR1 SGDLS and CDR2 YYNGEE come from the germline V gene. The CDR3 is 14 residues long. V was pared by 4 bases and J by 3 bases, with 10 bases between. The CDR3 DNA reads as TGTGCCAGCAGCTCCGAGGTTTACACCGGGGAGCTGTTTTTT. The encoded protein is CASSSEVYTGELFF.

The chain couples TRBV19 to TRBJ2-1, with 8 bases identical to TRBD1. Germline V CDR1 and CDR2: LNHDA, SQIVND (reference sequence). V shed 5 bases, J shed 1 base, and the junction held 7 bases outside the gene matches. The CDR3 loop spans 16 amino acids. In DNA form, the CDR3 reads TGTGCCAGTAGTTCTCCGGGACAGGCGTCCTACAATGAGCAGTTCTTC. Protein product: CASSSPGQASYNEQFF. Full variable domain (missing parts from reference TRBV19 and TRBJ2-1): DGGITQSPKYLFRKEGQNVTLSCEQNLNHDAMYWYRQDPGQGLRLIYYSQIVNDFQKGDIAEGYSVSREKKESFPLTVTSAQKNPTAFYLCASSSPGQASYNEQFFGPGTRLTVL.

The CDR3 here is CASSTTGTGVREQFF. CDR3 DNA: TGTGCCAGCAGTACAACCGGGACAGGGGTACGGGAGCAGTTCTTC. This chain joins TRBV28 and TRBJ2-1; TRBD1 agrees at 10 bases. The CDR3 covers 15 residues. Trimming cost V 5 bases and J 10 bases; bases outside gene matches: 11. Germline V CDR1 and CDR2: MDHEN, SYDVKM.

The CDR3 loop is CSASMGHRSSGNTIYF. Here the CDR3 DNA reads TGCAGTGCTAGTATGGGACACAGGAGCTCTGGAAACACCATATATTTT. The J gene is TRBJ1-3, the V gene TRBV20-1, with D perhaps TRBD1 (6 bases). The germline gives CDR1 DFQATT, CDR2 SNEGSKA (reference sequence). This CDR3 spans 16 amino acids. Trimming left V 3 bases short and J 0 bases short, with 15 bases between.

This clone has just one count. V gene TRBV7-8 combines with J gene TRBJ1-5, with D unresolved. V dropped 0 bases and J dropped 2 bases, with 8 bases sitting between them. Looked up from germline, CDR1 is SGHVS and CDR2 is FQNEAQ. The CDR3 covers 15 residues. DNA for the CDR3: TGTGCCAGCAGCTTAGCCCTCGTTGGCAATCAGCCCCAGCATTTT. The encoded protein is CASSLALVGNQPQHF. The full variable domain, rest sourced from reference TRBV7-8 and TRBJ1-5, is GAGVSQSPRYKVAKRGQDVALRCDPISGHVSLFWYQQALGQGPEFLTYFQNEAQLDKSGLPSDRFFAERPEGSVSTLKIQRTQQEDSAVYLCASSLALVGNQPQHFGDGTRLSIL.

This clone was seen a few times. The chain couples TRBV6-5 to TRBJ1-4, with 10 bases lining up with TRBD1. The CDR3 runs 14 residues. V lost 2 bases to trimming and J lost 7 bases; unmatched junction nucleotides: 1. The germline V gene has CDR1 MNHEY and CDR2 SVGAGI. DNA of the CDR3: TGTGCCAGCAGTTACGGGGACAGGGGTGAAAAACTGTTTTTT. Amino acid sequence: CASSYGDRGEKLFF.

J is TRBJ1-3 and V is TRBV5-5; 7 nucleotides line up with TRBD1. The CDR3 has 19 amino acids. CDR1 is SGHKS, CDR2 YYEKEE, per germline (reference sequence). With 2 bases clipped from V and 1 base from J, the junction kept 15 bases outside the gene matches. CDR3 sequence: CASSLQGQIPFDSGNTIYF. The DNA of the CDR3 is TGTGCCAGCAGCTTACAGGGACAGATTCCTTTTGATTCTGGAAACACCATATATTTT.

The chain recombines TRBV30 with TRBJ1-4, with TRBD1 identical over 8 bases. Unmatched junction bases numbered 11, after V lost 6 bases and J lost 8 bases. Germline V gives CDR1 GTSNPN, CDR2 SVGIG (reference sequence). CDR3 length equals 14 residues. The CDR3 region has the DNA TGTGCCTGCAACCTCCAGGGGGCAGCGGAAAAACTGTTTTTT. This gives the protein CACNLQGAAEKLFF.

This chain joins TRBV4-1 and TRBJ2-2, with TRBD1 matching over 7 bases. This CDR3 spans 15 amino acids. Germline-derived CDR1 and CDR2 are MGHRA and YSYEKL. Trimming removed 5 bases from V and 0 bases from J; junction bases left unmatched: 3. Here the CDR3 reads CASSTGTANTGELFF. As DNA, the CDR3 is TGCGCCAGCAGCACCGGGACAGCGAACACCGGGGAGCTGTTTTTT.